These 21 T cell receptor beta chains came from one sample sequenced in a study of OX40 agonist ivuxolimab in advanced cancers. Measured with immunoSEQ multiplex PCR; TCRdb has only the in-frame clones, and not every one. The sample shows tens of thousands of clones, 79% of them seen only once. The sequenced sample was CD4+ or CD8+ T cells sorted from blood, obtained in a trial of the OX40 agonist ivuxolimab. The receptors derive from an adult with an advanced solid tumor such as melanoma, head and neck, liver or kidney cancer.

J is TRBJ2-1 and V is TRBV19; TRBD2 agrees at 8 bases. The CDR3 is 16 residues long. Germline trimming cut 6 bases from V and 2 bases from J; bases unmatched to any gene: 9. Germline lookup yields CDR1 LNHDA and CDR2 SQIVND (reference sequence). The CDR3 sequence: CASSLQSGGTYNEQFF. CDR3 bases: TGTGCCAGTAGCCTCCAAAGCGGGGGCACCTACAATGAGCAGTTCTTC.

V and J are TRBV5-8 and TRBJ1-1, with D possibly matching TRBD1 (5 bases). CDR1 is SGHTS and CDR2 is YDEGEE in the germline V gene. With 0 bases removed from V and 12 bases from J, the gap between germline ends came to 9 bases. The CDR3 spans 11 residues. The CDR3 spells CASSLVGVPFF. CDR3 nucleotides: TGTGCCAGCAGCTTGGTGGGGGTACCTTTCTTT.

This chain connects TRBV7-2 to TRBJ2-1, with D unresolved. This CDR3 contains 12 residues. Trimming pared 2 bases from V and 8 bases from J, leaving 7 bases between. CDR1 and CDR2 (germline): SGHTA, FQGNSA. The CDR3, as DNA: TGTGCCAGCAGCTTATCGGCCTATGAGCAGTTCTTC. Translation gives CASSLSAYEQFF.

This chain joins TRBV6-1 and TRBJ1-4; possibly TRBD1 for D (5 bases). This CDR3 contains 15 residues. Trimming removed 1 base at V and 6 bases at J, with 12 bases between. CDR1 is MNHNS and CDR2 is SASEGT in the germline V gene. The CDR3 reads CASSEGQPGYEKLFF. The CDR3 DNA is TGTGCCAGCAGTGAAGGACAGCCGGGGTATGAAAAACTGTTTTTT.

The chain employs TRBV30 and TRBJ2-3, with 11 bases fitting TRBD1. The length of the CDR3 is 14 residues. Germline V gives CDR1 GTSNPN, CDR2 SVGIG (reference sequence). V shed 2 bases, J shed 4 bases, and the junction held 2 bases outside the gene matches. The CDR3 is CAWSWTGGPDTQYF. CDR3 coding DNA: TGTGCCTGGAGTTGGACAGGGGGCCCAGATACGCAGTATTTT.

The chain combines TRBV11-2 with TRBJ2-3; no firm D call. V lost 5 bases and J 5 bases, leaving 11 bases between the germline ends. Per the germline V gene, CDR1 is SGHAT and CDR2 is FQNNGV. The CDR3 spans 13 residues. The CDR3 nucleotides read TGTGCCAGCAGCCTCACGATGGGAGATACGCAGTATTTT. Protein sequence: CASSLTMGDTQYF.

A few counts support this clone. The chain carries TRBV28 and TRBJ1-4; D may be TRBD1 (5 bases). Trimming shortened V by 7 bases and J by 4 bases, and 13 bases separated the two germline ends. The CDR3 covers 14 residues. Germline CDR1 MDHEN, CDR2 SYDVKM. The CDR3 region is CASTGTPINEKLFF. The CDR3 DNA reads TGTGCCAGCACCGGGACTCCCATTAATGAAAAACTGTTTTTT.

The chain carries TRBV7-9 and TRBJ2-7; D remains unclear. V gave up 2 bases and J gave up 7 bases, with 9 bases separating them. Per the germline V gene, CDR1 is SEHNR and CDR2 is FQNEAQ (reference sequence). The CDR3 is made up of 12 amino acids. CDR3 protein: CASSLPRLEQYF. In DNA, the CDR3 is TGTGCCAGCAGCTTACCCAGGTTAGAGCAGTACTTC.

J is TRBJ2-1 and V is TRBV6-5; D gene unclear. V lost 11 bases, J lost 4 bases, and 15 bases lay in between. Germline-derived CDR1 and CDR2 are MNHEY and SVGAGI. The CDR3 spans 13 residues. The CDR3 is CAGRAWSYNEQFF. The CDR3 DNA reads TGTGCCGGACGAGCATGGAGTTACAATGAGCAGTTCTTC.

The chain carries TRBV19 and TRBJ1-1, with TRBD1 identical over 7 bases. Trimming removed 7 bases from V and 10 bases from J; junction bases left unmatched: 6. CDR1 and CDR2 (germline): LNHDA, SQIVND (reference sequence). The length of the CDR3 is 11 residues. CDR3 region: CASTQTGTAFF. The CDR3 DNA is TGTGCCAGTACTCAGACAGGGACAGCTTTCTTT.

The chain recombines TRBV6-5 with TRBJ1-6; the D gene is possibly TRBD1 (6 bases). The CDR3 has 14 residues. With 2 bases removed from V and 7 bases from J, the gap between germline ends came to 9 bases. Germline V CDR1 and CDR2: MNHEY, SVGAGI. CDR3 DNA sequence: TGTGCCAGCAGTTACGGGGGCCAAAATTCACCCCTCCACTTT. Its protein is CASSYGGQNSPLHF.

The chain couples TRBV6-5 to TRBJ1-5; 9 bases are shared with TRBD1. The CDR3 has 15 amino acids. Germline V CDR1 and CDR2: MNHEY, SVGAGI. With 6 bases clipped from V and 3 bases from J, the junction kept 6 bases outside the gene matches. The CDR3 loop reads CASRGNRGHNQPQHF. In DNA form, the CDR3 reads TGTGCCAGCAGGGGGAACAGGGGGCACAATCAGCCCCAGCATTTT.

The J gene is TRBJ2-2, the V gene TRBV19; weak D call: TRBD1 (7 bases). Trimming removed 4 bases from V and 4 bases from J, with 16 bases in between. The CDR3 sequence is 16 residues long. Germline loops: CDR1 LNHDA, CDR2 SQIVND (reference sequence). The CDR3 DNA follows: TGTGCCAGTAGTAGAGGAGGGGGCTCGGTCACCGGGGAGCTGTTTTTT. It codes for CASSRGGGSVTGELFF.

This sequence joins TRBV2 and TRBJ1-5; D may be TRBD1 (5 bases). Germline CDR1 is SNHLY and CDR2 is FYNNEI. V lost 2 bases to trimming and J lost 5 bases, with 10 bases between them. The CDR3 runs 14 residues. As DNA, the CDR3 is TGTGCCAGCAGTGAACAGGGATTCGATCAGCCCCAGCATTTT. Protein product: CASSEQGFDQPQHF. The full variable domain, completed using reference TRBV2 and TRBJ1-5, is EPEVTQTPSHQVTQMGQEVILRCVPISNHLYFYWYRQILGQKVEFLVSFYNNEISEKSEIFDDQFSVERPDGSNFTLKIRSTKLEDSAMYFCASSEQGFDQPQHFGDGTRLSIL.

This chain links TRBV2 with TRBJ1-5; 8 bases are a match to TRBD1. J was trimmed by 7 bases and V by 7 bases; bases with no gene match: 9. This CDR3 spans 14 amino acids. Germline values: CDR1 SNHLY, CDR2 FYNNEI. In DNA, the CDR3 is TGTGCCAGCATGCAGGGGGCGTCAGGGCAGCCCCAGCATTTT. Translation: CASMQGASGQPQHF.

The CDR3 spells CASRETDTYGYTF. The CDR3, as DNA: TGTGCCAGCAGGGAGACGGACACCTATGGCTACACCTTC. This chain connects TRBV25-1 to TRBJ1-2; D might be TRBD1 (5 bases). The CDR3 extends over 13 amino acids. The germline gives CDR1 MGHDK, CDR2 SYGVNS. Trimming shortened V by 6 bases and J by 4 bases, and 12 bases separated the two germline ends.

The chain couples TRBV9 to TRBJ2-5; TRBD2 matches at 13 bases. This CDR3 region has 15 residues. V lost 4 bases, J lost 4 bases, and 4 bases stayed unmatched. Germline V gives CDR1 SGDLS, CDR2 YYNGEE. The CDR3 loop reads CASSPRLAGGETQYF. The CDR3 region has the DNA TGTGCCAGCAGCCCCAGACTAGCGGGGGGAGAGACCCAGTACTTC.

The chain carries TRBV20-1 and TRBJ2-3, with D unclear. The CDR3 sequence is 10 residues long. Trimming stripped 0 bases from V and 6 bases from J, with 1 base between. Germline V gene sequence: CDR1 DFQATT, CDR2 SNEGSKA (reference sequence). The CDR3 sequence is CSARDDTQYF. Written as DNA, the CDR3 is TGCAGTGCTAGAGATGATACGCAGTATTTT.

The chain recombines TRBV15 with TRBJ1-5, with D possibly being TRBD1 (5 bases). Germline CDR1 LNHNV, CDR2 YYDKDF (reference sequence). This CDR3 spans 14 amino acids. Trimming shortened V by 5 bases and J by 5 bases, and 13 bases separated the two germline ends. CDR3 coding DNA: TGTGCCACCAGCGGCCGGCAGGGAGATCAGCCCCAGCATTTT. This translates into CATSGRQGDQPQHF.

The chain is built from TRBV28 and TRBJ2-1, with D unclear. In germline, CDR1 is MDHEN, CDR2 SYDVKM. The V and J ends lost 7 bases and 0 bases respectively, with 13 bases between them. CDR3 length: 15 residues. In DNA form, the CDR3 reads TGTGCCAGCACCGTGCCATCGAGCTCCTACAATGAGCAGTTCTTC. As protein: CASTVPSSSYNEQFF. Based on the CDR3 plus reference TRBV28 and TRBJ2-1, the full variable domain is DVKVTQSSRYLVKRTGEKVFLECVQDMDHENMFWYRQDPGLGLRLIYFSYDVKMKEKGDIPEGYSVSREKKERFSLILESASTNQTSMYLCASTVPSSSYNEQFFGPGTRLTVL.

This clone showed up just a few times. The CDR3 DNA follows: TGCGCCAGCAGCTACACCTGGACAGGCGGCTACACCTTC. Translation: CASSYTWTGGYTF. J is TRBJ1-2 and V is TRBV5-1; TRBD1 matches 7 bases. Per germline, CDR1 SGHRS and CDR2 YFSETQ. This CDR3 spans 13 amino acids. The ends lost 3 bases at V and 8 bases at J; junction bases unmatched: 7.